A single sample is the source of the 20 T cell receptor beta chains below, sequenced in a study of T cells in Graves' hyperthyroidism and ophthalmopathy. TCR beta CDR3 regions were amplified from RNA transcripts. Researchers ran a first-round RT-PCR on the TCR CDR3 using the HTBI primer set. TCRdb re-derived calls from the multiplex PCR reads in MiXCR, one entry per CDR3 protein. The repertoire holds about 410,000 distinct CDR3 sequences, roughly 15% seen once, with roughly 13% in the top ten. Sequencing was performed on blood. The source of these receptors is a man younger than 30 with Graves' ophthalmopathy.

The table lists this clonotype with many counts. DNA for the CDR3: TGTGCCAGCAGTTCGGACTTATATGAGCAGTACTTC. Protein product: CASSSDLYEQYF. This sequence joins TRBV6-2 or TRBV6-3 and TRBJ2-7; TRBD2 might be the D (5 bases). V was cut by 4 bases and J by 7 bases, with 11 bases left in between. The CDR3 spans 12 residues. Germline lookup yields CDR1 MNHEY and CDR2 SVGEGT.

The table lists this clonotype with many counts. The V call is TRBV12-3 or TRBV12-4, the J call TRBJ1-6; TRBD1 matches 7 bases. Losses at the gene ends were 5 bases for V and 5 bases for J; bases not matched to a gene: 3. The CDR3 consists of 14 residues. CDR3 residues: CASSGQGDNSPLHF. The CDR3 nucleotides read TGTGCCAGCAGTGGGCAGGGGGATAATTCACCCCTCCACTTT.

At least ten counts were recorded for this clonotype. The rearrangement links TRBV5-6 to TRBJ1-3; D not resolved. The CDR3 is 15 amino acids. Trimming took 1 base from V and 0 from J, leaving 8 bases between them. Germline V gene sequence: CDR1 SGHDT, CDR2 YYEEEE. The CDR3 here is CASSLNPISGNTIYF. CDR3 DNA: TGTGCCAGCAGCTTGAATCCTATCTCTGGAAACACCATATATTTT.

This clonotype occurred many times. The genes are TRBV3-1 and TRBJ2-3; D might be TRBD1 (5 bases). Germline V lookup: CDR1 LGHDT, CDR2 YNNKEL (reference sequence). Between the trimmed V and J ends, which lost 0 bases and 12 bases, there was a span of 13 bases. CDR3 size: 13 residues. The CDR3, as DNA: TGTGCCAGCAGCCAAGAGATGACAGCAAGTCAGTATTTT. It translates to CASSQEMTASQYF.

The chain joins TRBV27 to TRBJ2-2; D remains unclear. V was trimmed by 10 bases and J by 6 bases, leaving 9 bases between them. The CDR3 is 11 residues long. CDR1 and CDR2 from the germline V gene are MNHEY and SMNVEV (reference sequence). The CDR3 DNA follows: TGTGCCATCCGGGTGGCCGGGGAGCTGTTTTTT. Protein sequence: CAIRVAGELFF.

This clonotype was counted ten times or more. This chain uses TRBV9 with TRBJ2-2; D remains unclear. Germline-derived CDR1 and CDR2 are SGDLS and YYNGEE. V was clipped by 4 bases and J by 4 bases, with 8 bases between them. The CDR3 consists of 13 residues. CDR3 DNA sequence: TGTGCCAGCAGCTCGTGGGGCACCGGGGAGCTGTTTTTT. This sequence encodes CASSSWGTGELFF. The variable domain in full, with the rest retrieved from reference TRBV9 and TRBJ2-2, is DSGVTQTPKHLITATGQRVTLRCSPRSGDLSVYWYQQSLDQGLQFLIQYYNGEERAKGNILERFSAQQFPDLHSELNLSSLELGDSALYFCASSSWGTGELFFGEGSRLTVL.

Remarks on this clonotype: It may be a read error: a sequence one base away is much more abundant. The chain has TRBV9 and TRBJ2-3; maybe TRBD2 (7 bases). Looked up from germline, CDR1 is SGDLS and CDR2 is YYNGEE. The CDR3 length is 15 residues. In DNA, the CDR3 is TGTGCCGGCAGCGTAGGAGCAGGGGAGGGAGATACGCAGTATTTT. This gives the protein CAGSVGAGEGDTQYF.

This clonotype was recorded at least ten times. The chain joins TRBV12-3 or TRBV12-4 to TRBJ2-7; D possibly corresponds to TRBD1 (5 bases). The CDR3 is made up of 13 amino acids. The V gene lost 5 bases and the J gene lost 6 bases, with 14 bases spanning the gap. The CDR3 region has the DNA TGTGCCAGCAGTGGTGACAGAATAGGCGAGCAGTACTTC. Translating it yields CASSGDRIGEQYF.

This clonotype was seen at least ten times. The rearrangement uses TRBV5-1 and TRBJ2-1; 7 positions match TRBD2. CDR3 size: 18 residues. Germline-derived CDR1 and CDR2 are SGHRS and YFSETQ. The ends lost 1 base at V and 0 bases at J; junction bases unmatched: 10. CDR3 nucleotides: TGCGCCAGCAGCTTGTATTTAGTAGCGGGTCCCTCCTACAATGAGCAGTTCTTC. Translation: CASSLYLVAGPSYNEQFF.

Ten or more counts support this clonotype. The chain employs TRBV5-1 and TRBJ1-6, with TRBD1 as a possible D gene (5 bases). Trimming stripped 0 bases from V and 14 bases from J, with 15 bases between. This CDR3 is built from 14 residues. CDR1 and CDR2 (germline): SGHRS, YFSETQ. The CDR3, as DNA: TGCGCCAGCAGCTTGGGTGACAGAATTTTGTCCCTCCACTTT. This sequence encodes CASSLGDRILSLHF.

This rearrangement joins TRBV27 to TRBJ2-3; tentative D call: TRBD1 (5 bases). The germline V gene has CDR1 MNHEY and CDR2 SMNVEV (reference sequence). The V gene lost 2 bases and the J gene lost 6 bases, with 9 bases spanning the gap. The CDR3 loop spans 13 amino acids. CDR3: CASSLNRRDTQYF. CDR3 bases: TGTGCCAGCAGTTTAAACAGGCGGGATACGCAGTATTTT.

In its sample, this clonotype was seen many times. The chain has TRBV7-2 and TRBJ2-7, with a possible D match to TRBD1 (6 bases). V was pared by 2 bases and J by 3 bases, with 8 bases between. The CDR3 consists of 13 residues. CDR1 and CDR2 (germline): SGHTA, FQGNSA. The CDR3 DNA reads as TGTGCCAGCAGCTTAAAGGGGGACTACGAGCAGTACTTC. This gives the protein CASSLKGDYEQYF.

This clonotype occurred many times. The chain combines TRBV7-3 with TRBJ2-3; D is unresolved. The CDR3 covers 14 residues. The germline V and J ends were trimmed by 5 bases and 0 bases, with 9 bases remaining between them. Germline loops: CDR1 SGHTA, CDR2 FQGTGA. The CDR3 sequence is CASSDGPSTDTQYF. The CDR3 bases are TGTGCCAGCAGCGACGGACCTAGCACAGATACGCAGTATTTT.

CDR3 loop: CASSDREMMNTEAFF. The CDR3 bases are TGTGCCAGCAGCGACAGGGAAATGATGAACACTGAAGCTTTCTTT. The chain uses TRBV7-9 and TRBJ1-1; 7 bases are shared with TRBD1. CDR3 length: 15 residues. CDR1 and CDR2 (germline): SEHNR, FQNEAQ (reference sequence). Trimming cost V 5 bases and J 0 bases; bases outside gene matches: 6. Looking up the rest from reference TRBV7-9 and TRBJ1-1 gives the full variable domain: DTGVSQNPRHKITKRGQNVTFRCDPISEHNRLYWYRQTLGQGPEFLTYFQNEAQLEKSRLLSDRFSAERPKGSFSTLEIQRTEQGDSAMYLCASSDREMMNTEAFFGQGTRLTVV.

This clonotype showed up just a few times. The chain joins TRBV10-2 to TRBJ2-6; D is unresolved. Germline CDR1 and CDR2: WSHSY and SAAADI. V was cut by 8 bases and J by 4 bases, with 6 bases left in between. This CDR3 region has 12 residues. CDR3 amino acids: CASAVGANVLTF. The CDR3 DNA follows: TGCGCCAGCGCTGTAGGGGCCAACGTCCTGACTTTC.

A few counts support this clonotype. This chain joins TRBV6-1 and TRBJ2-2; possible D gene TRBD2, 6 bases. Trimming left V 6 bases short and J 5 bases short, with 13 bases between. CDR3 length: 14 amino acids. Germline V gene data show CDR1 as MNHNS and CDR2 as SASEGT. In nucleotides, the CDR3 is TGTGCCAGCAGGGATGGTGGGGGGACCGGGGAGCTGTTTTTT. This codes for CASRDGGGTGELFF.

This chain links TRBV20-1 with TRBJ1-1; D possibly corresponds to TRBD1 (6 bases). V was clipped by 6 bases and J by 10 bases, with 30 bases between them. Germline V gene data show CDR1 as DFQATT and CDR2 as SNEGSKA (reference sequence). The CDR3 has 16 amino acids. CDR3 nucleotide sequence: TGCAGTGCAATGGGTCCCGGGCAGGGGTCCCTTGGAGGAGCTTTCTTT. Its protein is CSAMGPGQGSLGGAFF.

This clonotype was seen many times. The chain uses TRBV20-1 and TRBJ2-1; 7 positions agree with TRBD2. V trimming: 2 bases; J trimming: 6 bases; junction bases outside the gene matches: 10. CDR3 size: 15 residues. Per the germline V gene, CDR1 is DFQATT and CDR2 is SNEGSKA (reference sequence). The DNA of the CDR3 is TGCAGTGCTAGACCAGCGGGACTCCTGGGCAATGAGCAGTTCTTC. Translation: CSARPAGLLGNEQFF.

This clonotype has just a few counts. The CDR3, as DNA: TGTGCCAGCAGTCGACGTAGCGGGGCCTCCTACAATGAGCAGTTCTTC. This encodes CASSRRSGASYNEQFF. V gene TRBV27 combines with J gene TRBJ2-1; 8 bases map to TRBD2. Germline CDR1 and CDR2: MNHEY and SMNVEV (reference sequence). The CDR3 is 16 residues long. The junction had 6 bases not matched to a gene; V was cut back by 5 bases and J by 0 bases.

A note on this clonotype: The junction differs from germline at one of its ends, possibly a read error. The chain links TRBV7-2 to TRBJ1-6, with D uncertain. The germline CDR1 and CDR2 sequences are SGHTA and FQGNSA. The CDR3 has 15 residues. The CDR3 reads CASSLDKTYNSPLRF. The CDR3 DNA reads as TGTGCCAGCAGCTTAGATAAGACCTATAATTCACCCCTCCGCTTT.